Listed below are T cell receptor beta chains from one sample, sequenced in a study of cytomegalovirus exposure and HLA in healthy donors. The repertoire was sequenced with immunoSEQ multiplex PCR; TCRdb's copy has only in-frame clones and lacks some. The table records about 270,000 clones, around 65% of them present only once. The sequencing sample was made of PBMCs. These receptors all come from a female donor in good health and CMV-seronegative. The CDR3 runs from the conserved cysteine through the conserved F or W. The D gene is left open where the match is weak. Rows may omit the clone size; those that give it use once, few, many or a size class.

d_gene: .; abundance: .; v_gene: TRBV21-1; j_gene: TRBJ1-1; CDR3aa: CASTPTWDSPMNTEAFF; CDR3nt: TGTGCCAGCACCCCAACCTGGGACAGTCCAATGAACACTGAAGCTTTCTTT
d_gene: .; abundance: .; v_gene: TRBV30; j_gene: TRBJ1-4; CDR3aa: CAWRPLDEKLFF; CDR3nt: TGTGCCTGGAGGCCTCTAGATGAAAAACTGTTTTTT
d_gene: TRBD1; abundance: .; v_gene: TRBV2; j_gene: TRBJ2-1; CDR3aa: CASTLWGTGYNEQFF; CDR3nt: TGTGCCAGCACCCTCTGGGGGACAGGTTACAATGAGCAGTTCTTC
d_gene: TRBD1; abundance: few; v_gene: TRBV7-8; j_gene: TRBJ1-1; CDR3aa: CASSYRTGLAEAFF; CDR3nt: TGTGCCAGCAGCTATAGGACAGGGCTCGCTGAAGCTTTCTTT
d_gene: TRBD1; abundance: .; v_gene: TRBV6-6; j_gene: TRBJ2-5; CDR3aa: CASSYSTGGETQYF; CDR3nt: TGTGCCAGCAGTTACTCGACAGGGGGCGAGACCCAGTACTTC
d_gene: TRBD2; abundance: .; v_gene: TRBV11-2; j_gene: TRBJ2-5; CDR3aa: CASSLRTSVEETQYF; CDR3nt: TGTGCCAGCAGCTTACGAACTAGCGTAGAAGAGACCCAGTACTTC
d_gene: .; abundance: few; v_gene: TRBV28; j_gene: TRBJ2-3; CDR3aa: CASSSILADRTDTQYF; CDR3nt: TGTGCCAGCAGTTCCATTTTAGCGGACCGAACAGATACGCAGTATTTT
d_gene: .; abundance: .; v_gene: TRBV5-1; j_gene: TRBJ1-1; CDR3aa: CASSDLTDEAFF; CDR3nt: TGCGCCAGCAGCGACCTGACAGATGAAGCTTTCTTT
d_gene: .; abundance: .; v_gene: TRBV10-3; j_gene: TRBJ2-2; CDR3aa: CAISQAGKENTGELFF; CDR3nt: TGTGCCATCAGCCAAGCCGGGAAGGAAAACACCGGGGAGCTGTTTTTT
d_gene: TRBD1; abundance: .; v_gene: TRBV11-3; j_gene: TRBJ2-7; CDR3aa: CASSYSGGGRYEQYF; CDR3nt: TGTGCCAGCAGCTATTCAGGGGGCGGGCGCTACGAGCAGTACTTC
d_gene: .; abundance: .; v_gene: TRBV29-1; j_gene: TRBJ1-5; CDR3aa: CSVSQGAQWPQHF; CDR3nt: TGCAGCGTTTCACAGGGCGCCCAGTGGCCCCAGCATTTT
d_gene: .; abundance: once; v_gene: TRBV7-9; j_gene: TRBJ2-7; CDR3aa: CASSWGDEQYF; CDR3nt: TGTGCCAGCAGCTGGGGCGACGAGCAGTACTTC
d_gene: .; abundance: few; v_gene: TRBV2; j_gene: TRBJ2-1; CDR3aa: CASRDNYNEQFF; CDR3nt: TGTGCCAGCCGGGACAATTACAATGAGCAGTTCTTC
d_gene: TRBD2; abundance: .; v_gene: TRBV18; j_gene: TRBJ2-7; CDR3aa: CASSPLAGMSYEQYF; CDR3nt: TGTGCCAGCTCACCGCTAGCGGGAATGTCCTACGAGCAGTACTTC
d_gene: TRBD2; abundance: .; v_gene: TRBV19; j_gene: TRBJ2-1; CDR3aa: CASSIGGRVYNEQFF; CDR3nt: TGTGCCAGTAGTATAGGCGGGAGGGTCTACAATGAGCAGTTCTTC
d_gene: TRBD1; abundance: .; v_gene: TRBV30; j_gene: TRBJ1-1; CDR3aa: CAWSVGTGRTEAFF; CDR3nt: TGTGCCTGGAGTGTAGGGACAGGGCGGACTGAAGCTTTCTTT
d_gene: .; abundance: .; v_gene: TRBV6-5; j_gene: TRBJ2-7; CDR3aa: CASSYRGDSSYEQYF; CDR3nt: TGTGCCAGCAGTTACAGAGGAGACAGCAGCTACGAGCAGTACTTC
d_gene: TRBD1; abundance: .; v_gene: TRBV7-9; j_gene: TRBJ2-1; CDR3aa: CASSLEQGNEQFF; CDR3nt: TGTGCCAGCAGCTTAGAACAGGGGAATGAGCAGTTCTTC
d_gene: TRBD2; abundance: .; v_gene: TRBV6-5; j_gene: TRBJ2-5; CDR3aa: CASSYGSGLAEETQYF; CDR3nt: TGTGCCAGCAGTTACGGGTCCGGGCTAGCGGAGGAGACCCAGTACTTC
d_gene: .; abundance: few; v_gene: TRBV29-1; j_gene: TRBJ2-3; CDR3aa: CSDRDNTDTQYF; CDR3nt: TGCAGCGACAGAGATAACACAGATACGCAGTATTTT
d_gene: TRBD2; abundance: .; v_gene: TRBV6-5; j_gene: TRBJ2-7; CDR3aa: CASTSGRAFEQYF; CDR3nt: TGTGCCAGCACGAGCGGGAGGGCCTTCGAGCAGTACTTC
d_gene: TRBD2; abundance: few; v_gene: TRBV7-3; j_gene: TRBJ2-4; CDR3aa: CASSPSAGETDIQYF; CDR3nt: TGTGCCAGCAGCCCCTCAGCGGGAGAGACGGACATTCAGTACTTC
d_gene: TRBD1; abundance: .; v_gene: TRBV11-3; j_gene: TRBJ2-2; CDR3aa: CASSLGGQGSGELFF; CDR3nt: TGTGCCAGCAGCTTAGGAGGACAGGGTTCCGGGGAGCTGTTTTTT
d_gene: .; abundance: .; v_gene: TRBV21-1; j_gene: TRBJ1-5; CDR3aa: CASSRTGGKQPQHF; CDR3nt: TGTGCCAGCAGCAGAACAGGGGGCAAGCAGCCCCAGCATTTT
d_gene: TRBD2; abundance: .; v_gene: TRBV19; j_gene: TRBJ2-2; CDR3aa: CASSISPSGPGELFF; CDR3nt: TGTGCCAGTAGTATATCCCCTAGCGGGCCCGGGGAGCTGTTTTTT
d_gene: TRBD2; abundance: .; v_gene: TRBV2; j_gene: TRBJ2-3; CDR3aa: CASSERPPHGGSGTDTQYF; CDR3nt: TGTGCCAGCAGTGAAAGGCCTCCCCATGGCGGGAGCGGGACAGATACGCAGTATTTT
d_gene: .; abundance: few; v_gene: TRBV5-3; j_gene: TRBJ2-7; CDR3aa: CARSLVGEEQYF; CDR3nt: TGTGCCAGAAGCTTGGTCGGTGAGGAGCAGTACTTC
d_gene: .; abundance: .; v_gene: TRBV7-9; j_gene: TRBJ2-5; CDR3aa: CSSSLRETQYF; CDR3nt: TGTTCCAGCAGCTTACGGGAGACCCAGTACTTC
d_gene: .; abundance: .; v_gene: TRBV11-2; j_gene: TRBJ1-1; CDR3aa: CASSYSLGGHTEAFF; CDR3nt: TGTGCCAGCAGCTACTCCCTGGGCGGGCACACTGAAGCTTTCTTT
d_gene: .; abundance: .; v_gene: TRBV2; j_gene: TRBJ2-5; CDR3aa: CASNGGGDGETQYF; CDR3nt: TGTGCCAGCAACGGAGGGGGGGACGGGGAGACCCAGTACTTC
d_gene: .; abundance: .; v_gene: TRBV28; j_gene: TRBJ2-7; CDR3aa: CASSLNPFREEYF; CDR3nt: TGTGCCAGCAGTTTAAACCCTTTCCGTGAGGAGTACTTC
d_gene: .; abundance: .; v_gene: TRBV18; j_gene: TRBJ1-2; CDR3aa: CASSPGQNNYGYTF; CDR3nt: TGTGCCAGCTCACCTGGACAGAATAACTATGGCTACACCTTC
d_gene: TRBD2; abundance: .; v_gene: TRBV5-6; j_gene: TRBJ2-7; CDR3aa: CASSLEGLAVSYEQYF; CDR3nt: TGTGCCAGCAGCTTGGAGGGACTAGCGGTATCCTACGAGCAGTACTTC
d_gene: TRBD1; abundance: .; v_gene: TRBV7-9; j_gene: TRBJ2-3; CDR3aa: CASRRDSKASTDTQYF; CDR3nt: TGTGCCAGCAGACGGGACAGCAAGGCTAGCACAGATACGCAGTATTTT
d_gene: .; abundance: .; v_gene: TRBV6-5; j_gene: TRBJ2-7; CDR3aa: CASSYDLSSYEQYF; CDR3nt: TGTGCCAGCAGTTATGACTTGAGCTCCTACGAGCAGTACTTC
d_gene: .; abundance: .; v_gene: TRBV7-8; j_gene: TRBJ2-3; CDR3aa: CASRQAKDTQYF; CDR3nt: TGTGCCAGCCGGCAGGCAAAAGATACGCAGTATTTT
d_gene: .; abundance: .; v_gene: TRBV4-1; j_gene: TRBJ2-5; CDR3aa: CASSPPETGKQETQYF; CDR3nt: TGCGCCAGCAGCCCACCGGAAACAGGGAAACAAGAGACCCAGTACTTC
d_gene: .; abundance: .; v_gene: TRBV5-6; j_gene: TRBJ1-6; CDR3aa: CASSLARNSGGSPLHF; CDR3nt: TGTGCCAGCAGCTTGGCGCGCAATTCCGGAGGCTCACCCCTCCACTTT
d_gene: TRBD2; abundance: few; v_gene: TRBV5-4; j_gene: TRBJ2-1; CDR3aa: CASSLEASGSLVNEQFF; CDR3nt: TGTGCCAGCAGCTTGGAGGCTAGCGGGAGCCTGGTCAATGAGCAGTTCTTC
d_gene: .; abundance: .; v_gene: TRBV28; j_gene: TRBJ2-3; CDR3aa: CASLGMTSTDTQYF; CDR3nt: TGTGCCAGCCTCGGGATGACTAGCACAGATACGCAGTATTTT
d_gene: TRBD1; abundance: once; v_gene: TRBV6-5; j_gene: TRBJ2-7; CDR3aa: CASRDTGGNEQYF; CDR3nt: TGTGCCAGCAGAGATACAGGGGGCAACGAGCAGTACTTC
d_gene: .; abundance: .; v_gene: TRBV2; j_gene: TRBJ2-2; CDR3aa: CASSYGQGELFF; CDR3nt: TGTGCCAGCAGTTATGGACAGGGGGAGCTGTTTTTT
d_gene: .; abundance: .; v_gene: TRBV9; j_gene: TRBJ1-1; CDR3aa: CASSYGQMNTEAFF; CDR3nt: TGTGCCAGCAGCTACGGACAGATGAACACTGAAGCTTTCTTT
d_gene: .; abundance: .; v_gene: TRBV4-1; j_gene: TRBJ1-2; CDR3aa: CASSQLTGFSGYTF; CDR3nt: TGCGCCAGCAGCCAACTTACAGGTTTCTCTGGCTACACCTTC
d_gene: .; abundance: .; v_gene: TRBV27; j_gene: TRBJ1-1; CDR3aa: CASISPGTPEAFF; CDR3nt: TGTGCCAGCATTTCTCCAGGGACTCCTGAAGCTTTCTTT